This T cell receptor beta chain was profiled in a study of response to subunit inactivated influenza vaccine. Via MiXCR, TCRdb re-called the RT-PCR reads, giving one row per CDR3 protein. This sample has around 500,000 distinct CDR3 sequences, with over 9.5% found just once. The germline V gene has CDR1 SGHRS and CDR2 YFSETQ. This CDR3 has 13 residues. V lost 6 bases and J lost 7, with 17 bases in between. This clonotype has at least ten counts. The clonotype was recovered from a man aged 45-60 years who received an inactivated influenza vaccine. Sequenced material: PBMCs from blood, taken more than 35 days after vaccination. This chain joins TRBV5-1 and TRBJ2-7; D may match TRBD1 or TRBD2 (5 bases each). CDR3 residues: CASNGAQPLEQYF. CDR3 bases: TGCGCCAGCAACGGGGCTCAGCCATTGGAGCAGTACTTC.